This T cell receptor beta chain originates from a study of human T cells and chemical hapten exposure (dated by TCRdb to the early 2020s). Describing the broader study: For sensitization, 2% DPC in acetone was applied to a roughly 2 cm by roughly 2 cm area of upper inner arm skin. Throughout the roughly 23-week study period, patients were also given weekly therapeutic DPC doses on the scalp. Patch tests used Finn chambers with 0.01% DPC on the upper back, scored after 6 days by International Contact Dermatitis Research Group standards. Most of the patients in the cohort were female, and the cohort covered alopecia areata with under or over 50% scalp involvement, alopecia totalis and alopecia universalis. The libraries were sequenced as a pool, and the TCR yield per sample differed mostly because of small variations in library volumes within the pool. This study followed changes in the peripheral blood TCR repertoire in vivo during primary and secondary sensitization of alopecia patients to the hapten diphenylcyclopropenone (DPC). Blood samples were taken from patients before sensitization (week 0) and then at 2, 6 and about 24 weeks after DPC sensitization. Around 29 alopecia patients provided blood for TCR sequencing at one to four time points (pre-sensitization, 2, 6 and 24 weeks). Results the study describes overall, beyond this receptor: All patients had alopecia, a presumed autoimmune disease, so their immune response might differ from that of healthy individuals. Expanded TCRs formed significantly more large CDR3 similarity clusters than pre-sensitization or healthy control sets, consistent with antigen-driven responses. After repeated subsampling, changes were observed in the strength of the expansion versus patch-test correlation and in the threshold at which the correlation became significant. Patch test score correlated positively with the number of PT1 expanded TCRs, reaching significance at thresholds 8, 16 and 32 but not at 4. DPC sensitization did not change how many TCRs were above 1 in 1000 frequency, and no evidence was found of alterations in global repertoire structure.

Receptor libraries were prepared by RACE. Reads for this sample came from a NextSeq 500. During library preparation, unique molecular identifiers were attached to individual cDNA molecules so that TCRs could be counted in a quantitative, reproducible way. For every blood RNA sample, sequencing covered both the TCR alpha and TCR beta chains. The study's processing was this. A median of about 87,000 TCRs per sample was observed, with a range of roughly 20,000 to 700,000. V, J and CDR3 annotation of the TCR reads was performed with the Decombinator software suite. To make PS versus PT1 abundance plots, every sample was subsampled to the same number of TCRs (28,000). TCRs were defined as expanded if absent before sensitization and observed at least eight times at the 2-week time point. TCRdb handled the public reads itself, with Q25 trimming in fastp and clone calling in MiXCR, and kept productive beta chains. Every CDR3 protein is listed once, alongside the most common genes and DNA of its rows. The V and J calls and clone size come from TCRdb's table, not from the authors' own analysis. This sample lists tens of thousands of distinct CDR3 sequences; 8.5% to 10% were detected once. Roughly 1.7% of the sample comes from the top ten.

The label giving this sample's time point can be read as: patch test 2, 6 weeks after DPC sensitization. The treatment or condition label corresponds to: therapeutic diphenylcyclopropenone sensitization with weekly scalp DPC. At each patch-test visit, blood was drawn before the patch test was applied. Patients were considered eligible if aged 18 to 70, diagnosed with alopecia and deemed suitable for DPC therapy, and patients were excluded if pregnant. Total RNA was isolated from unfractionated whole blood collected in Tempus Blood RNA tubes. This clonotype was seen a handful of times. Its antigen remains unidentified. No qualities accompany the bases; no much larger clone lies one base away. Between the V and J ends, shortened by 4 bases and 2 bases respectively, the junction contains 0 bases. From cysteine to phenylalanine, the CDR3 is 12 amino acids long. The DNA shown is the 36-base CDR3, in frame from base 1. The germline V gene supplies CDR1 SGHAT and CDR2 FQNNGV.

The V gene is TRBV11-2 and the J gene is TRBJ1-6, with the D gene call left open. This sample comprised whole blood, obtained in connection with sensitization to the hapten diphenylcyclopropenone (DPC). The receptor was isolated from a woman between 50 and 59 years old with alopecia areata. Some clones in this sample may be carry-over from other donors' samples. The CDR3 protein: CASSSYNSPLHF. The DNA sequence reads TGTGCCAGCAGCTCCTATAATTCACCCCTCCACTTT.